Below, 26 T cell receptor beta chains from the same sample are listed, as sequenced in a study of neurological immune-mediated disorders. Documented time point: technical triplicate 3. TCRdb analysed the 5' RACE reads with MiXCR anew, one entry per CDR3 protein. The repertoire has some 48,000 distinct CDR3 sequences, roughly 21% of them found once; the top ten carry 3.5% to 5%. Sequencing was performed on PBMCs. The receptors were sampled from a man aged 60-69 years with HTLV-1-associated myelopathy (HAM/TSP).

The V and J genes are TRBV19 and TRBJ2-7, with D perhaps matching TRBD2 (6 bases). The germline CDR1 and CDR2 sequences are LNHDA and SQIVND (reference sequence). There are 14 residues in the CDR3. Trimming cost V 5 bases and J 5 bases, with 16 bases left between them. CDR3 bases: TGTGCCAGTAGTGTGTCGGGAGTTCAAAACGAGCAGTACTTC. Translated, it gives CASSVSGVQNEQYF.

This clonotype was detected ten times or more. The V gene is TRBV28, the J gene TRBJ2-3, with 9 bases aligning to TRBD2. CDR1 and CDR2 (germline): MDHEN, SYDVKM. The CDR3 covers 17 residues. The ends lost 6 bases at V and 2 bases at J; junction bases unmatched: 12. DNA of the CDR3: TGTGCCAGCAGCGGCCGGCGACTAGCGGATGACACAGATACGCAGTATTTT. Translated: CASSGRRLADDTDTQYF.

The sample holds many counts of this clonotype. CDR3 in amino acids: CASKGQGASYNSPLHF. CDR3 sequence (DNA): TGTGCCAGCAAGGGACAGGGGGCCTCCTATAATTCACCCCTCCACTTT. V is TRBV28 and J is TRBJ1-6; 12 bases map to TRBD1. CDR3 length: 16 residues. The J segment lost 0 bases and the V segment lost 7 bases, leaving 1 base of the junction unmatched. Germline CDR1 MDHEN, CDR2 SYDVKM. Full variable domain (remainder filled in from reference TRBV28 and TRBJ1-6): DVKVTQSSRYLVKRTGEKVFLECVQDMDHENMFWYRQDPGLGLRLIYFSYDVKMKEKGDIPEGYSVSREKKERFSLILESASTNQTSMYLCASKGQGASYNSPLHFGNGTRLTVT.

This clonotype has only one observation. Mismatch with germline at one junction end may stem from a read error. The V call is TRBV7-9, the J call TRBJ2-1; D is uncertain. This CDR3 has 13 amino acids. CDR1 and CDR2 from the germline V gene are SEHNR and FQNEAQ (reference sequence). The CDR3 coding sequence is TGTGCCAGCAGTCTGTCGGCTGACAATGAGCAGTTCTTT. Protein: CASSLSADNEQFF.

This clonotype was detected ten times or more. This chain uses TRBV5-1 with TRBJ1-6, with a tentative D call TRBD1 (5 bases). This CDR3 contains 14 residues. Germline-derived CDR1 and CDR2 are SGHRS and YFSETQ. Trimming pared 4 bases from V and 8 bases from J, leaving 13 bases between. The CDR3 here is CASSRDGTDSPLHF. CDR3 in DNA: TGCGCCAGCAGCCGTGACGGGACGGATTCACCCCTCCACTTT.

This clonotype has a count of ten or more. The V and J genes are TRBV30 and TRBJ2-7, with 8 bases identical to TRBD2. Losses at the gene ends were 3 bases for V and 6 bases for J; bases not matched to a gene: 10. Germline V gene data show CDR1 as GTSNPN and CDR2 as SVGIG (reference sequence). CDR3 length: 14 residues. In DNA form, the CDR3 reads TGTGCCTGGAGGGAAGCGGGAGTGTTCTTCGAGCAGTACTTC. It encodes CAWREAGVFFEQYF.

This clonotype was counted at least ten times. The chain combines TRBV5-1 with TRBJ1-4; 7 bases line up with TRBD1. CDR3 length: 17 residues. Per germline, CDR1 SGHRS and CDR2 YFSETQ. The J segment lost 4 bases and the V segment lost 0 bases, leaving 9 bases of the junction unmatched. CDR3 in DNA: TGCGCCAGCAGCTTGGAGGGGGCGCCGGGGAATAATGAAAAACTGTTTTTT. This encodes CASSLEGAPGNNEKLFF. Full variable domain (missing parts from reference TRBV5-1 and TRBJ1-4): KAGVTQTPRYLIKTRGQQVTLSCSPISGHRSVSWYQQTPGQGLQFLFEYFSETQRNKGNFPGRFSGRQFSNSRSEMNVSTLELGDSALYLCASSLEGAPGNNEKLFFGSGTQLSVL.

The gene calls are TRBV5-1 and TRBJ2-1; no definite D call. The CDR3 consists of 15 residues. V gave up 2 bases and J gave up 5 bases, with 14 bases separating them. Germline V gives CDR1 SGHRS, CDR2 YFSETQ. The DNA for the CDR3 is TGCGCCAGCAGCTTAAGGTTGCGCACCCACAATGAGCAGTTCTTC. Protein product: CASSLRLRTHNEQFF.

In its sample, this clonotype was seen many times. As DNA, the CDR3 is TGCGCCAGCAGCTTAGGGACCGACGAAGAGACCCAGTACTTC. It codes for CASSLGTDEETQYF. The chain joins TRBV5-1 to TRBJ2-5; D is perhaps TRBD1 or TRBD2 (5 bases each). The V end was cut by 2 bases, the J end by 3 bases, with 11 bases between. The germline CDR1 and CDR2 sequences are SGHRS and YFSETQ. This CDR3 spans 14 amino acids.

There are many counts of this clonotype. The chain combines TRBV20-1 with TRBJ2-1, with D possibly matching TRBD2 (6 bases). The germline V gene encodes CDR1 DFQATT and CDR2 SNEGSKA (reference sequence). V lost 1 base and J lost 6, with 19 bases in between. There are 16 residues in the CDR3. The CDR3 is CSARGWGTPFPNEQFF. The CDR3 DNA sequence: TGCAGTGCTAGAGGGTGGGGGACTCCGTTTCCCAATGAGCAGTTCTTC.

This clonotype was recorded at least ten times. The chain combines TRBV5-1 with TRBJ2-2; the D gene is possibly TRBD1 (6 bases). Per germline, CDR1 SGHRS and CDR2 YFSETQ. The CDR3 is 16 amino acids. With 4 bases removed from V and 6 bases from J, the gap between germline ends came to 19 bases. CDR3 sequence (DNA): TGCGCCAGCAGCCCAAACAGGGCGGATTCAGCCGGGGAGCTGTTTTTT. Its translation: CASSPNRADSAGELFF.

This clonotype was counted at least ten times. The gene calls are TRBV28 and TRBJ2-7, with 8 bases that match TRBD1. The germline V gene encodes CDR1 MDHEN and CDR2 SYDVKM. Unmatched junction bases numbered 6, after V lost 4 bases and J lost 1 base. The CDR3 extends over 15 amino acids. CDR3 residues: CASSSGQGPSYEQYF. The CDR3 DNA sequence: TGTGCCAGCAGTTCCGGACAGGGACCATCCTACGAGCAGTACTTC.

This clonotype was found many times. The chain carries TRBV20-1 and TRBJ2-1; D perhaps matches TRBD2 (6 bases). V dropped 6 bases and J dropped 10 bases, with 22 bases sitting between them. CDR3 length equals 14 residues. Germline-derived CDR1 and CDR2 are DFQATT and SNEGSKA (reference sequence). The CDR3 reads CSANPGTPKGEQFF. The DNA of the CDR3 is TGCAGTGCCAACCCCGGGACTCCTAAGGGGGAGCAGTTCTTC.

This clonotype was counted a few times. The chain uses TRBV5-5 and TRBJ2-6, with a possible D match to TRBD1 (6 bases). V lost 3 bases and J lost 2, with 12 bases in between. This CDR3 is built from 16 residues. Germline lookup yields CDR1 SGHKS and CDR2 YYEKEE (reference sequence). This CDR3 reads CASSSLKGAGANVLTF. DNA of the CDR3: TGTGCCAGCAGCTCCCTAAAGGGGGCTGGGGCCAACGTCCTGACTTTC.

This clonotype was observed many times. This rearrangement joins TRBV5-1 to TRBJ2-1; no clear D gene. Deletions cut 0 bases from V and 1 base from J, with 8 bases between. From germline, CDR1 is SGHRS and CDR2 YFSETQ. There are 15 residues in the CDR3. CDR3 sequence (DNA): TGCGCCAGCAGCTTGGCCCAGGAATCCTACAATGAGCAGTTCTTC. Residues: CASSLAQESYNEQFF.

The chain has TRBV5-1 and TRBJ2-3; TRBD2 is a possible D gene (6 bases). Trimming took off 6 bases at V and 5 bases at J, with 16 bases between the two ends. Germline V gives CDR1 SGHRS, CDR2 YFSETQ. The CDR3 covers 14 residues. CDR3 DNA: TGCGCCAGCACCTCCCGCGGGGCCATAGATACGCAGTATTTT. This translates into CASTSRGAIDTQYF.

This clonotype was picked up many times. The CDR3 DNA reads as TGCGCCAGCAGCCTCCGGGATAACTATGGCTACACCTTC. Protein product: CASSLRDNYGYTF. V gene TRBV4-1 combines with J gene TRBJ1-2; D is undetermined. Germline V gene data show CDR1 as MGHRA and CDR2 as YSYEKL. The CDR3 runs 13 residues. V shed 4 bases and J shed 1 base, with 7 bases lying between them.

This clonotype was seen at least ten times. The V gene is TRBV28, the J gene TRBJ1-5; no firm D call. The CDR3 is 13 residues long. V lost 5 bases and J lost 1, with 6 bases in between. Germline V gene sequence: CDR1 MDHEN, CDR2 SYDVKM. The CDR3 DNA reads as TGTGCCAGCAGTACCAGGAGCAATCAGCCCCAGCATTTT. This codes for CASSTRSNQPQHF.

The J gene is TRBJ2-2, the V gene TRBV27, with 11 bases matching TRBD2. This CDR3 has 22 residues. Germline CDR1 and CDR2: MNHEY and SMNVEV (reference sequence). Losses at the gene ends were 0 bases for V and 3 bases for J; bases not matched to a gene: 18. The CDR3 nucleotides read TGTGCCAGCAGTTTATCGAAAAGGAGGGTAGCGGGAGGGAGTTGGGACACCGGGGAGCTGTTTTTT. Protein sequence: CASSLSKRRVAGGSWDTGELFF.

Ten or more counts support this clonotype. One end of the junction does not line up with germline, which may come from a read error. This chain connects TRBV6-5 to TRBJ2-5; D is possibly TRBD1 or TRBD2 (6 bases each). Germline V lookup: CDR1 MNHEY, CDR2 SVGAGI. The CDR3 spans 13 residues. The chain's CDR3 is CASSQGGQGTQYF. CDR3 nucleotides: TGTGCCAGCAGCCAAGGGGGGCAAGGGACCCAGTACTTC.

This clonotype was recorded at least ten times. This chain joins TRBV27 and TRBJ1-2; 8 bases are shared with TRBD1. V was pared by 2 bases and J by 5 bases, with 1 base of the junction left unmatched. Germline loops: CDR1 MNHEY, CDR2 SMNVEV (reference sequence). The CDR3 totals 13 residues. The CDR3 here is CASSLGQGYGYTF. DNA of the CDR3: TGTGCCAGCAGTTTAGGACAGGGTTATGGCTACACCTTC.

This clonotype was detected many times. The rearrangement uses TRBV25-1 and TRBJ2-7; perhaps TRBD1 as D (5 bases). The length of the CDR3 is 14 residues. Germline CDR1 reads MGHDK; CDR2 reads SYGVNS. V shed 3 bases and J shed 2 bases, with 11 bases lying between them. In DNA, the CDR3 is TGTGCCAGCAGTGAGACAGAAAACACCTACGAGCAGTACTTC. Encoded protein: CASSETENTYEQYF.

This clonotype was picked up many times. The gene calls are TRBV6-4 and TRBJ2-3; D gene ambiguous. CDR3 length: 13 amino acids. Between the trimmed V and J ends, which lost 5 bases and 1 base, there was a span of 7 bases. Germline V gene data show CDR1 as MRHNA and CDR2 as SNTAGT. DNA of the CDR3: TGTGCCAGCAGTACCGAACGCACAGATACGCAGTATTTT. Its protein product is CASSTERTDTQYF.

The sample holds many counts of this clonotype. The gene calls are TRBV12-3 or TRBV12-4 and TRBJ2-1, with D possibly matching TRBD1 (6 bases). V was trimmed by 6 bases and J by 6 bases, leaving 21 bases between them. The CDR3 totals 16 residues. Written as DNA, the CDR3 is TGTGCCAGCAGCCGGACAGTGGGCGTGGCTTTCAATGAGCAGTTCTTC. Protein product: CASSRTVGVAFNEQFF.

This clonotype was found many times. The V gene is TRBV7-9, the J gene TRBJ2-7; D might be TRBD1 or TRBD2, each matching 5 bases. The CDR3 totals 14 residues. The ends were cut back, 4 bases at V and 2 bases at J, with 12 bases in the middle. The germline gives CDR1 SEHNR, CDR2 FQNEAQ (reference sequence). CDR3 protein: CASSSGTPPYEQYF. The CDR3 nucleotides are TGTGCCAGCAGCTCCGGGACCCCCCCCTACGAGCAGTACTTC.

At least ten counts were recorded for this clonotype. The chain combines TRBV29-1 with TRBJ1-1, with 7 positions matching TRBD1. CDR1 and CDR2 from the germline V gene are SQVTM and ANQGSEA. This CDR3 spans 15 amino acids. V lost 7 bases and J lost 3; bases outside the gene matches: 14. The chain's CDR3 is CSGLDVQGRYTEAFF. The DNA of the CDR3 is TGCAGCGGGCTCGATGTACAGGGGCGTTACACTGAAGCTTTCTTT.